Detailed here is one T cell receptor beta chain. TCRdb's table, derived via immunoSEQ multiplex PCR, lists solely in-frame clones and lacks some. Of over 55,000 clones in the sample, roughly 88% are singletons; the top ten hold 9% to 9.5%. This entry belongs to a study of T cell changes during pregnancy in multiple sclerosis. The V and J ends lost 7 bases and 6 bases, in that order; junction bases with no gene match: 9. Per the germline V gene, CDR1 is SQVTM and CDR2 is ANQGSEA. CDR3 length: 13 amino acids. The V call is TRBV29-1, the J call TRBJ2-4; 7 positions agree with TRBD2. The sequencing used peripheral blood, collected after pregnancy. The receptor's source is a female donor in good health, enrolled as a control in a pregnancy study. The CDR3 reads CSAGTTSRNIQYF. CDR3 DNA: TGCAGCGCCGGGACTACCTCAAGAAACATTCAGTACTTC.